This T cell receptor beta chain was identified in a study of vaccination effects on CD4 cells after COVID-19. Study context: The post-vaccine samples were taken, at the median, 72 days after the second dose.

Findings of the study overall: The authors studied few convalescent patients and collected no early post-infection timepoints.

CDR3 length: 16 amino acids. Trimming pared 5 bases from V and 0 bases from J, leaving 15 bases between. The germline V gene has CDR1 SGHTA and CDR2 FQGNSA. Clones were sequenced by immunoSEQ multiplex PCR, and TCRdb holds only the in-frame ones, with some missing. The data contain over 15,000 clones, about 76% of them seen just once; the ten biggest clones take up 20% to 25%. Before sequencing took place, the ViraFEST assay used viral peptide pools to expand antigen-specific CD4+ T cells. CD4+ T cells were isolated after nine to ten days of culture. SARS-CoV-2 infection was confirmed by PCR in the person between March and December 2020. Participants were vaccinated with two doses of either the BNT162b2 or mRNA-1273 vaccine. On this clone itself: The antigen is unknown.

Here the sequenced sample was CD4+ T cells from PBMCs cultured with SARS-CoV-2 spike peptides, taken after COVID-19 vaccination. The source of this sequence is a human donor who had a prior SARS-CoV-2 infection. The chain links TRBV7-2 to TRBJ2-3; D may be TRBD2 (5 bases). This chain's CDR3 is CASSDNGRTSTDTQYF. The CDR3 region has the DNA TGTGCCAGCAGCGATAACGGTCGGACTAGCACAGATACGCAGTATTTT.